The clone carrying this T cell receptor beta chain was detected only a few times. The data originate from a study of blood T cell repertoires in COVID-19. Assay: immunoSEQ multiplex PCR; the TCRdb copy retains only in-frame clones and omits some. The sample holds fewer than 200,000 clones, roughly 78% seen once. The CDR3 covers 16 residues. The J segment lost 4 bases and the V segment lost 3 bases, leaving 6 bases of the junction unmatched. The germline gives CDR1 MGHDK, CDR2 SYGVNS. The J gene is TRBJ1-2, the V gene TRBV25-1; 12 positions match TRBD1. The source is an older man with active or convalescent COVID-19. The sequencing sample was made of peripheral blood. Here the CDR3 reads CASSDTGTGGSYGYTF. The DNA for the CDR3 is TGTGCCAGCAGTGATACCGGGACAGGGGGCAGCTATGGCTACACCTTC.